The present entry profiles one T cell receptor beta chain with its context. The germline V gene encodes CDR1 LGHNA and CDR2 YNFKEQ. The V segment lost 5 bases and the J segment 6 bases; nucleotides outside the gene matches: 8. The CDR3 covers 14 residues. The data originate from a study of control samples from healthy donors and cancer patients. Libraries were prepared by immunoSEQ multiplex PCR; TCRdb keeps only in-frame clonotypes and omits some of them. The table has under 200,000 clones, 90% to 95% seen once. Specimen: blood. This chain joins TRBV4-2 and TRBJ2-7; 9 positions agree with TRBD1. This receptor was identified in a woman younger than 45 in good health. The CDR3 region has the DNA TGTGCCAGCAGCGACCGGGACAGGGTCTTCGAGCAGTACTTC. Translating it yields CASSDRDRVFEQYF.